Listed below are T cell receptor beta chains from one sample, sequenced in a study of radiation and T cells in renal cell carcinoma. TCRdb's table, derived via immunoSEQ multiplex PCR, lists solely in-frame clones and lacks some. Altogether 15,000 or so clones are present, 62% being singletons, with the ten largest covering roughly 15%. The source material was tumor tissue, sampled from a patient whose treatment was nephrectomy without radiotherapy. All receptors come from a man in his sixties with renal cell carcinoma. CDR3s include the opening cysteine and the closing phenylalanine or tryptophan. The D gene is left open where the match is weak. Size tells how often a clone was seen (once, few, many) or the class of an expanded clone, and some rows leave it out.

TRBJ2-5 | TRBV5-1 | - | - | TGCGCCAGCAGCTTGGTGGGATCCCAAGAGACCCAGTACTTC | CASSLVGSQETQYF
TRBJ2-1 | TRBV4-3 | - | - | TGCGCCAGCAGGGGGACAAGGGGAGAGCAGTTCTTC | CASRGTRGEQFF
TRBJ2-3 | TRBV14 | - | once | TGTGCCAGCAGCCAAGACCGGTACGGTACGCAGTATTTT | CASSQDRYGTQYF
TRBJ2-2 | TRBV4-3 | - | - | TGCGCCAGCAGCCAAGAAGAGTTAGCGGAGAACACCGGGGAGCTGTTTTTT | CASSQEELAENTGELFF
TRBJ2-7 | TRBV19 | TRBD1 | - | TGTGCCAGTAGCTTTGGGACAGCCTACGAGCAGTACTTC | CASSFGTAYEQYF
TRBJ2-3 | TRBV11-1 | - | - | TGTGCCAGCAGCTTAGCTGGTTGGCAGGGTACGCAGTATTTT | CASSLAGWQGTQYF
TRBJ2-1 | TRBV7-8 | - | - | TGTGCCAGCAGCTTAGGGTCCACCTCCTACAATGAGCAGTTCTTC | CASSLGSTSYNEQFF
TRBJ2-1 | TRBV30 | - | - | TGTGCCTGGAGTGTAGGCAGCAACAATGAGCAGTTCTTC | CAWSVGSNNEQFF
TRBJ2-3 | TRBV5-6 | - | - | TGTGCCAGCAGCTTGAAAAGGGCCCTTAACACAGATACGCAGTATTTT | CASSLKRALNTDTQYF
TRBJ1-4 | TRBV5-5 | - | few | TGTGCCAGCAGCGGTGAAAAACTGTTTTTT | CASSGEKLFF
TRBJ1-1 | TRBV6-5 | - | - | TGTGCCAGCATCATCGACACGGGGGCTACTGAAGCTTTCTTT | CASIIDTGATEAFF
TRBJ2-5 | TRBV9 | TRBD1 | - | TGTGCCAGCAGCGTAGACAGGGGGACAGAGACCCAGTACTTC | CASSVDRGTETQYF
TRBJ1-1 | TRBV10-3 | TRBD1 | few | TGTGCCATCCATCGGACAGGGGAGAACACTGAAGCTTTCTTT | CAIHRTGENTEAFF
TRBJ2-3 | TRBV27 | - | - | TGTGCCAGCAGTTTATGGGGACAAACCACAGATACGCAGTATTTT | CASSLWGQTTDTQYF
TRBJ2-1 | TRBV27 | TRBD1 | - | TGTGCCAGCAGTTCCTACAGGGGCGGCTCCTACAATGAGCAGTTCTTC | CASSSYRGGSYNEQFF
TRBJ1-2 | TRBV18 | TRBD1 | - | TGTGCCAGCTCACCAGCAGGGACAGGGTGGTATGGCTACACCTTC | CASSPAGTGWYGYTF
TRBJ2-7 | TRBV5-1 | - | few | TGCGCCAGCAGCTTGGACGGGGCCTACGAGCAGTACTTC | CASSLDGAYEQYF
TRBJ2-7 | TRBV27 | TRBD2 | - | TGTGCCAGCTACCCCACGGCTAGCGGCCCCTACGAGCAGTACTTC | CASYPTASGPYEQYF
TRBJ2-3 | TRBV2 | TRBD1 | - | TGTGCCAGCAATCCGGGACAGGGGATTGCAGATACGCAGTATTTT | CASNPGQGIADTQYF
TRBJ2-1 | TRBV7-2 | TRBD2 | - | TGTGCCAGCAGCCCCGCGGGACTAGCGGGGGATGAGCAGTTCTTC | CASSPAGLAGDEQFF
TRBJ2-7 | TRBV27 | - | - | TGTGCCAGCAGTTCATCAGCGGAGCCGTGGGAGCAGTACTTC | CASSSSAEPWEQYF
TRBJ2-7 | TRBV7-2 | - | - | TGTGCCAGCAGCCTTTACTCGGGAGACTCCTACGAGCAGTACTTC | CASSLYSGDSYEQYF
TRBJ2-5 | TRBV25-1 | - | - | TGTGCCACCTCATCTTACGGGACACAGCAAGAGACCCAGTACTTC | CATSSYGTQQETQYF
TRBJ1-1 | TRBV5-1 | TRBD1 | - | TGCGCCAGCAGACTCGGACAGGACACTGAAGCTTTCTTT | CASRLGQDTEAFF
TRBJ2-2 | TRBV5-4 | - | - | TGTGCCAGCAGCCCCGGTGGGGGAGTCGGGGAGCTGTTTTTT | CASSPGGGVGELFF
TRBJ2-7 | TRBV7-2 | - | - | TGTGCCAGCAGCTCCGATGGGGCTCCCTACGAGCAGTACTTC | CASSSDGAPYEQYF
TRBJ2-1 | TRBV5-1 | TRBD2 | - | TGCGCCAGCAGCTTGGCGGAGGGTAGCGGGGGGTACAATGAGCAGTTCTTC | CASSLAEGSGGYNEQFF
TRBJ2-6 | TRBV10-3 | - | - | TGTGCCATCAGTCAAAGAGCAGGGGAATCCTCTGGGGCCAACGTCCTGACTTTC | CAISQRAGESSGANVLTF
TRBJ1-4 | TRBV10-3 | - | once | TGTGCCATCAGTGTGGGCCGTGATAATGAAAAACTGTTTTTT | CAISVGRDNEKLFF
TRBJ1-1 | TRBV27 | - | once | TGTGCCAGCAGTTTAACAGGCCATAACACTGAAGCTTTCTTT | CASSLTGHNTEAFF
TRBJ2-7 | TRBV5-6 | TRBD1 | medium-sized | TGTGCCAGCAGCGCCCAAACCGGGACAGGGTCCTACGAGCAGTACTTC | CASSAQTGTGSYEQYF
TRBJ1-2 | TRBV27 | TRBD1 | - | TGTGCCAGCAGTTTCGCCGACAGGGTGAACTATGGCTACACCTTC | CASSFADRVNYGYTF
TRBJ2-7 | TRBV5-5 | - | medium-sized | TGTGCCAGCAGCGAGACTGTTACCTACGAGCAGTACTTC | CASSETVTYEQYF
TRBJ2-7 | TRBV7-2 | TRBD1 | once | TGTGCCAGCAGCTTTTCCGGCCCAGGGGGCTACGAGCAGTACTTC | CASSFSGPGGYEQYF
TRBJ2-7 | TRBV11-3 | - | - | TGTGCCAGCAGCTTAGGATCTGGAGAGCAGTACTTC | CASSLGSGEQYF
TRBJ1-5 | TRBV11-3 | - | - | TGTGCCAGCTGCTACCCCTCCCGGGGGATTAGCAATCAGCCCCAGCATTTT | CASCYPSRGISNQPQHF
TRBJ2-5 | TRBV5-1 | - | - | TGCGCCAGCAGCTTGGGAGCCGAAGAGACCCAGTACTTC | CASSLGAEETQYF
TRBJ2-4 | TRBV11-2 | TRBD2 | - | TGTGCCAGCAGCTTCTCGAGCGGGGGTTCCAAAAACATTCAGTACTTC | CASSFSSGGSKNIQYF
TRBJ1-1 | TRBV28 | - | - | TGTGCCAGCATATTTCAGGGGACTGAAGCTTTCTTT | CASIFQGTEAFF
TRBJ2-5 | TRBV10-1 | TRBD2 | - | TGCGCCATTACGCAAGCGGGAGCCAAAGAGACCCAGTACTTC | CAITQAGAKETQYF
TRBJ2-7 | TRBV25-1 | - | - | TGTGCCAGCAGTTTGGGACCGAGCGGTTTAAGCTCCTACGAGCAGTACTTC | CASSLGPSGLSSYEQYF
TRBJ1-2 | TRBV28 | - | - | TGTGCCAGCATTGGTACGGGGGTCGACTATGGCTACACCTTC | CASIGTGVDYGYTF
TRBJ2-3 | TRBV27 | TRBD2 | - | TGTGCCAGCAGTTTAGGTAGCGGGGCGGATACGCAGTATTTT | CASSLGSGADTQYF
TRBJ2-2 | TRBV5-1 | - | - | TGCGCCAGCAGCTTGGACGGGGAGCTGTTTTTT | CASSLDGELFF
TRBJ2-3 | TRBV18 | - | - | TGTGCCAGCTCACCCTTGGGAGTCACAGATACGCAGTATTTT | CASSPLGVTDTQYF
TRBJ2-7 | TRBV9 | - | - | TGTGCCAGCAGCGTAGGGGGACTCCCATACTACGAGCAGTACTTC | CASSVGGLPYYEQYF
TRBJ2-1 | TRBV28 | TRBD2 | - | TGTGCCAGCAGTTCCAGCGGGAGAAGTGAGCAGTTCTTC | CASSSSGRSEQFF
TRBJ2-7 | TRBV11-2 | - | - | TGTGCCAGCAGCTTAGCGCCAGAAGCCCCCTACGAGCAGTACTTC | CASSLAPEAPYEQYF
TRBJ2-1 | TRBV7-2 | TRBD2 | - | TGTGCCAGCAGCTTGGATCTAGCGGGGGGCAATGAGCAGTTCTTC | CASSLDLAGGNEQFF
TRBJ2-7 | TRBV7-9 | - | - | TGTGCCAGCAGCTCTGGTGGGGTCCCAGACCTTTACGAGCAGTACTTC | CASSSGGVPDLYEQYF
TRBJ2-2 | TRBV9 | TRBD2 | large | TGTGCCAGCAGCGGGCCTCTAGCGGGAGTACAAACCGGGGAGCTGTTTTTT | CASSGPLAGVQTGELFF
TRBJ1-2 | TRBV19 | - | - | TGTGCCAGTAGACCCGACAGCTCCTTGGGATATGGCTACACCTTC | CASRPDSSLGYGYTF
TRBJ2-6 | TRBV28 | TRBD2 | - | TGTGCCAGCAGAGCTGAGAGCGGGAGGGCCATCTACGGGGCCAACGTCCTGACTTTC | CASRAESGRAIYGANVLTF
TRBJ2-1 | TRBV28 | TRBD2 | - | TGTGCCAGCAGTTTCTATACTAGCGGGGGCAATGAGCAGTTCTTC | CASSFYTSGGNEQFF
TRBJ2-3 | TRBV28 | - | - | TGTGCCAGCAGTGAACCGACGGGTGCAGATACGCAGTATTTT | CASSEPTGADTQYF
TRBJ2-5 | TRBV5-8 | - | - | TGTGCCAGCAGCTTGCCTGGAGGGCAAGAGACCCAGTACTTC | CASSLPGGQETQYF
TRBJ2-1 | TRBV7-7 | TRBD2 | - | TGTGCTAGCAGCTTGGGGCTAGCGGGAGAGGATGAGCAGTTCTTC | CASSLGLAGEDEQFF
TRBJ2-7 | TRBV28 | - | - | TGTGCCAGCAGTGCCGTTAGCGGAAACTCCTACGAGCAGTACTTC | CASSAVSGNSYEQYF
TRBJ1-4 | TRBV4-1 | TRBD1 | - | TGCGCCAGCAGCAACCCGACAGGGGGAAAGCCCGGGCGAAAACTGTTTTTT | CASSNPTGGKPGRKLFF